This entry lists 19 T cell receptor beta chains sequenced from one sample in a study of immune cell composition in non-small cell lung cancer. Sequenced by immunoSEQ multiplex PCR; TCRdb stores in-frame clones only, minus some. The table has fewer than 2,000 clones, 78% seen once. The same data also went into a second study, on CD4 T cells in lung cancer.

Sequencing input: lung tumor tissue. Receptors originate from a human donor with non-small cell lung cancer.

The chain recombines TRBV7-3 with TRBJ1-3, with unresolved D. V dropped 2 bases and J dropped 2 bases, with 10 bases sitting between them. CDR3 length equals 15 residues. The germline CDR1 and CDR2 sequences are SGHTA and FQGTGA. Here the CDR3 DNA reads TGTGCCAGCAGCTTAGAGGGAAGGACTGGAAACACCATATATTTT. It is translated as CASSLEGRTGNTIYF. Based on the CDR3 plus reference TRBV7-3 and TRBJ1-3, the full variable domain is GAGVSQTPSNKVTEKGKYVELRCDPISGHTALYWYRQSLGQGPEFLIYFQGTGAADDSGLPNDRFFAVRPEGSVSTLKIQRTERGDSAVYLCASSLEGRTGNTIYFGEGSWLTVV.

The chain links TRBV2 to TRBJ1-5; 7 bases map to TRBD1. Germline CDR1 and CDR2: SNHLY and FYNNEI. V lost 6 bases to trimming and J lost 5 bases; unmatched junction nucleotides: 10. The CDR3 covers 15 residues. Here the CDR3 reads CASSGWQGGDQPQHF. CDR3 sequence (DNA): TGTGCCAGCAGCGGCTGGCAGGGGGGCGATCAGCCCCAGCATTTT.

The chain recombines TRBV28 with TRBJ1-2; the match to TRBD1 covers 10 bases. V was pared by 8 bases and J by 7 bases, with 16 bases of the junction left unmatched. CDR1 is MDHEN, CDR2 SYDVKM, per germline. The CDR3 runs to 16 residues. The chain's CDR3 is CASGPGQGTIFGGYTF. The CDR3 bases are TGTGCCAGCGGACCGGGACAGGGGACTATCTTTGGTGGCTACACCTTC.

The rearrangement joins TRBV5-1 to TRBJ2-7, with 7 bases that match TRBD2. CDR1 is SGHRS and CDR2 is YFSETQ in the germline V gene. V lost 1 base to trimming and J lost 0 bases; unmatched junction nucleotides: 4. The CDR3 totals 15 residues. CDR3 in DNA: TGCGCCAGCAGCTTGAGGCGGGGGAGCTCCTACGAGCAGTACTTC. Translated, it gives CASSLRRGSSYEQYF. The variable domain in full, with the rest retrieved from reference TRBV5-1 and TRBJ2-7, is KAGVTQTPRYLIKTRGQQVTLSCSPISGHRSVSWYQQTPGQGLQFLFEYFSETQRNKGNFPGRFSGRQFSNSRSEMNVSTLELGDSALYLCASSLRRGSSYEQYFGPGTRLTVT.

The V call is TRBV9, the J call TRBJ2-7, with TRBD1 identical over 8 bases. The CDR3 covers 15 residues. The V gene end was trimmed by 3 bases and the J gene end by 5 bases; junction bases not matched to a gene: 10. Germline lookup yields CDR1 SGDLS and CDR2 YYNGEE. The CDR3 sequence is CASSAGWDRIHEQYF. As DNA, the CDR3 is TGTGCCAGCAGCGCAGGATGGGACAGGATCCACGAGCAGTACTTC.

This sequence joins TRBV7-2 and TRBJ2-7; 9 nucleotides line up with TRBD2. The CDR3 totals 18 residues. V was pared by 2 bases and J by 0 bases, with 11 bases of the junction left unmatched. The germline V gene has CDR1 SGHTA and CDR2 FQGNSA. The DNA of the CDR3 is TGTGCCAGCAGCTTACGTAGCGGGGGCCCAAGGAGCTCCTACGAGCAGTACTTC. This gives the protein CASSLRSGGPRSSYEQYF.

This clone has just a few counts. The chain uses TRBV2 and TRBJ1-5; 9 bases are shared with TRBD1. The CDR3 has 18 amino acids. The germline CDR1 and CDR2 sequences are SNHLY and FYNNEI. Losses at the gene ends were 4 bases for V and 4 bases for J; bases not matched to a gene: 14. The CDR3 sequence is CASSGPGQGIRGNQPQHF. The DNA for the CDR3 is TGTGCCAGCAGTGGTCCGGGACAGGGAATCCGCGGAAATCAGCCCCAGCATTTT.

J is TRBJ1-4 and V is TRBV4-1; no definite D call. Trimming removed 1 base at V and 7 bases at J, with 13 bases between. The CDR3 is 15 residues long. Germline V gene data show CDR1 as MGHRA and CDR2 as YSYEKL. The DNA for the CDR3 is TGCGCCAGCAGCCAAGTGGGGAGGCCGGGTGAAAAACTGTTTTTT. It yields the protein CASSQVGRPGEKLFF.

This clone has just one count. This chain connects TRBV10-3 to TRBJ2-3; no definite D call. Germline V gene sequence: CDR1 ENHRY, CDR2 SYGVKD. V was cut by 0 bases and J by 0 bases, with 10 bases left in between. CDR3 length equals 16 residues. CDR3 sequence reads: CAISESTRTSTDTQYF. The CDR3 DNA is TGTGCCATCAGTGAGTCGACTCGAACTAGCACAGATACGCAGTATTTT.

The J gene is TRBJ2-7, the V gene TRBV2; 10 nucleotides match TRBD1. The ends lost 6 bases at V and 2 bases at J; junction bases unmatched: 4. The germline V gene encodes CDR1 SNHLY and CDR2 FYNNEI. This CDR3 has 14 residues. Here the CDR3 reads CASRTGQGAYEQYF. The CDR3 DNA sequence: TGTGCCAGCAGGACAGGACAGGGGGCCTACGAGCAGTACTTC.

CDR3 protein: CASGLLSATNEKLFF. CDR3 in DNA: TGTGCCAGCGGGCTCCTTAGTGCAACTAATGAAAAACTGTTTTTT. The chain carries TRBV27 and TRBJ1-4; unclear D gene. This CDR3 spans 15 amino acids. Germline assignment: CDR1 MNHEY and CDR2 SMNVEV (reference sequence). With 8 bases removed from V and 0 bases from J, the gap between germline ends came to 13 bases.

The V and J genes are TRBV28 and TRBJ2-7; TRBD1 matches at 12 bases. The CDR3 runs 16 residues. J lost 6 bases, V lost 4 bases, and 10 bases had no gene match. Germline CDR1 and CDR2: MDHEN and SYDVKM. CDR3 sequence reads: CASSSFTGTGGLEQYF. The CDR3 DNA sequence: TGTGCCAGCAGTTCATTTACCGGGACAGGGGGCCTCGAGCAGTACTTC.

This clone was observed a few times. The chain is built from TRBV29-1 and TRBJ1-2, with a possible D match to TRBD1 (5 bases). Germline CDR1 SQVTM, CDR2 ANQGSEA. The CDR3 consists of 12 residues. The V and J ends lost 6 bases and 4 bases respectively, with 12 bases between them. CDR3 protein: CSVEGLGYGYTF. The DNA for the CDR3 is TGCAGCGTCGAGGGACTGGGCTATGGCTACACCTTC.

The chain uses TRBV19 and TRBJ2-5; 7 bases are a match to TRBD1. From germline, CDR1 is LNHDA and CDR2 SQIVND (reference sequence). The CDR3 consists of 14 residues. V lost 4 bases to trimming and J lost 5 bases; unmatched junction nucleotides: 7. CDR3 loop: CASSKTGTIETQYF. CDR3 in DNA: TGTGCCAGTAGTAAGACAGGGACCATCGAGACCCAGTACTTC.

This rearrangement joins TRBV18 to TRBJ2-3, with 9 bases lining up with TRBD2. V gave up 1 base and J gave up 2 bases; unmatched junction bases: 4. The CDR3 contains 16 residues. Germline loops: CDR1 KGHSH, CDR2 LQKENI. Here the CDR3 DNA reads TGTGCCAGCTCACCACGCGGGGGGGCTGACACAGATACGCAGTATTTT. Its protein is CASSPRGGADTDTQYF. The full variable domain, with the rest looked up from reference TRBV18 and TRBJ2-3, is NAGVMQNPRHLVRRRGQEARLRCSPMKGHSHVYWYRQLPEEGLKFMVYLQKENIIDESGMPKERFSAEFPKEGPSILRIQQVVRGDSAAYFCASSPRGGADTDTQYFGPGTRLTVL.

Only one count was recorded for this clone. The V and J genes are TRBV28 and TRBJ2-5; 7 bases agree with TRBD1. From germline, CDR1 is MDHEN and CDR2 SYDVKM. This CDR3 has 13 residues. V gave up 6 bases and J gave up 5 bases; unmatched junction bases: 6. The CDR3 loop is CASSSTGLETQYF. CDR3 nucleotides: TGTGCCAGCAGCTCGACAGGGCTCGAGACCCAGTACTTC.

The rearrangement uses TRBV2 and TRBJ2-5, with TRBD2 matching over 10 bases. The DNA end favors TRBJ2-7, so the J call may be wrong. This CDR3 has 16 amino acids. Germline V gene lookup returns CDR1 SNHLY and CDR2 FYNNEI. CDR3 residues: CASSEEFGTSAYEQYF. The CDR3 DNA is TGTGCCAGCAGTGAAGAATTCGGGACTAGCGCTTACGAGCAGTACTTC.

The rearrangement joins TRBV5-6 to TRBJ1-1; D gene uncertain. The V and J ends lost 0 bases and 4 bases respectively, with 10 bases between them. In germline, CDR1 is SGHDT, CDR2 YYEEEE. This CDR3 is 14 amino acids long. CDR3 amino acids: CASSLGTRGTEAFF. In DNA form, the CDR3 reads TGTGCCAGCAGCTTGGGGACCCGGGGCACTGAAGCTTTCTTT.

The chain is built from TRBV18 and TRBJ2-7, with TRBD1 identical over 8 bases. V lost 4 bases and J lost 3; bases outside the gene matches: 5. The CDR3 is 14 residues long. Per germline, CDR1 KGHSH and CDR2 LQKENI. The chain's CDR3 is CASSRTGQGYEQYF. CDR3 in DNA: TGTGCCAGCTCACGGACAGGACAGGGCTACGAGCAGTACTTC.